This TCR beta chain came from a study of blood T cell repertoires in COVID-19. Overall study: T cells, B-cell-depleted T cells, or PBMCs supplied cDNA or gDNA.

CDR1 MRHNA and CDR2 SNTAGT come from the germline V gene. The V and J ends lost 4 bases and 0 bases, in that order; junction bases with no gene match: 7. CDR3 length: 18 residues. Some clones are missing from TCRdb's copy, which holds only in-frame ones; the method was immunoSEQ multiplex PCR. The table lists roughly 92,000 clones, over 75% of them singletons. The clonotype originates from a middle-aged man with acute or convalescent COVID-19. This chain uses TRBV6-4 with TRBJ2-6; 9 bases are shared with TRBD2. The sample taken for sequencing was peripheral blood. CDR3 coding DNA: TGTGCCAGCAGTGGGCCTAGCGGGGACAGCTCTGGGGCCAACGTCCTGACTTTC. Residues: CASSGPSGDSSGANVLTF.